This TCR beta chain was retrieved from a study of T cell responses to AZD1222 COVID-19 vaccine. Sequenced by immunoSEQ multiplex PCR; TCRdb stores in-frame clones only, minus some. This repertoire shows some 120,000 clones, around 88% found once; its top ten account for about 5%. The CDR3 contains 17 residues. Germline CDR1 is WNHNN and CDR2 is SYGVQD (reference sequence). Trimming at V came to 4 bases and at J to 6 bases, leaving 14 bases not matched to a gene. The rearrangement links TRBV10-1 to TRBJ2-1, with 8 bases that match TRBD1. Sequenced material: peripheral blood, taken on day 0 of AZD1222 vaccination. This clonotype was obtained from an adult in good health. In DNA form, the CDR3 reads TGCGCCAGCAGTGCTCTCAGGGGGCGAAGGGCAAGCAATGAGCAGTTCTTC. It yields the protein CASSALRGRRASNEQFF.